This passage covers 28 T cell receptor beta chains from one sample sequenced in a study of blood T cell repertoires in COVID-19. Measured with immunoSEQ multiplex PCR; TCRdb has only the in-frame clones, and not every one. The table shows just over 250,000 clones, with approximately 88% occurring only once. Input material: peripheral blood. The receptor source for this set is a woman aged 70-85 years with COVID-19, enrolled during active disease.

This rearrangement joins TRBV5-6 to TRBJ2-2; 8 nucleotides line up with TRBD2. V lost 10 bases, J lost 13 bases, and 18 bases stayed unmatched. CDR1 is SGHDT, CDR2 YYEEEE, per germline. The CDR3 sequence is 14 residues long. CDR3: CAPGRGRTLFWLFF. The CDR3 DNA sequence: TGTGCCCCGGGGCGCGGGAGGACCCTTTTTTGGCTGTTTTTT.

V usage is TRBV5-1 and J usage is TRBJ1-2, with TRBD1 matching 7 bases. Germline CDR1 and CDR2: SGHRS and YFSETQ. The CDR3 contains 13 residues. V shed 0 bases and J 7 bases; nucleotides not matched to a gene: 3. The CDR3 region has the DNA TGCGCCAGCAGCTTGGAGGGGGCGTTTGGCTACACCTTC. Its translation is CASSLEGAFGYTF.

The gene calls are TRBV18 and TRBJ1-5; perhaps TRBD1 as D (5 bases). Germline assignment: CDR1 KGHSH and CDR2 LQKENI. The CDR3 totals 14 residues. Trimming took off 1 base at V and 7 bases at J, with 11 bases between the two ends. The CDR3 DNA reads TGTGCCAGCTCACCACAGCAGGGTAAACAGCCCCAGCATTTT. Translated, it gives CASSPQQGKQPQHF.

The rearrangement uses TRBV19 and TRBJ1-6; 8 nucleotides match TRBD1. The trim removed 5 bases at V and 10 bases at J, leaving 7 bases unmatched. The CDR3 runs 14 residues. Germline loops: CDR1 LNHDA, CDR2 SQIVND (reference sequence). The CDR3 DNA is TGTGCCAGTAGTCCGACAGGGGATCGATCACCCCTCCACTTT. It encodes CASSPTGDRSPLHF.

The rearrangement uses TRBV30 and TRBJ2-2; 7 bases match TRBD1. With V trimmed by 8 bases and J by 0 bases, 6 bases remained unmatched. The CDR3 loop spans 14 amino acids. Germline V CDR1 and CDR2: GTSNPN, SVGIG (reference sequence). CDR3 amino acids: CAGRQGSNTGELFF. The CDR3 DNA is TGTGCCGGACGACAGGGATCGAACACCGGGGAGCTGTTTTTT.

The rearrangement joins TRBV27 to TRBJ2-7, with D possibly matching TRBD2 (5 bases). Germline CDR1 reads MNHEY; CDR2 reads SMNVEV (reference sequence). Deletions cut 6 bases from V and 0 bases from J, with 21 bases between. The CDR3 spans 17 residues. CDR3 region: CASRRISESGNSYEQYF. CDR3 DNA sequence: TGTGCCAGCAGGCGAATATCGGAGAGCGGTAACTCCTACGAGCAGTACTTC.

This sequence joins TRBV7-9 and TRBJ2-4; 9 bases align to TRBD1. Looked up from germline, CDR1 is SEHNR and CDR2 is FQNEAQ (reference sequence). This CDR3 spans 15 amino acids. V lost 7 bases and J lost 8; bases outside the gene matches: 12. The CDR3 spells CASTLIRTGDYIQYF. As DNA, the CDR3 is TGTGCCAGCACTCTTATTCGGACAGGGGACTACATTCAGTACTTC.

The chain couples TRBV9 to TRBJ2-5; D may be TRBD2 (5 bases). Germline V gene sequence: CDR1 SGDLS, CDR2 YYNGEE. This CDR3 has 14 residues. V was pared by 0 bases and J by 2 bases, with 8 bases between. CDR3 sequence: CASSVGGRQETQYF. CDR3 coding DNA: TGTGCCAGCAGCGTAGGAGGGCGGCAAGAGACCCAGTACTTC.

The chain is built from TRBV5-1 and TRBJ1-6, with 9 bases aligning to TRBD1. The germline gives CDR1 SGHRS, CDR2 YFSETQ. CDR3 length: 15 residues. V shed 2 bases, J shed 7 bases, and the junction held 4 bases outside the gene matches. The CDR3 sequence: CASSLTGGINSPLHF. CDR3 DNA: TGCGCCAGCAGCTTAACAGGGGGCATCAATTCACCCCTCCACTTT. Using reference TRBV5-1 and TRBJ1-6 for the parts outside the CDR3, the full variable domain is KAGVTQTPRYLIKTRGQQVTLSCSPISGHRSVSWYQQTPGQGLQFLFEYFSETQRNKGNFPGRFSGRQFSNSRSEMNVSTLELGDSALYLCASSLTGGINSPLHFGNGTRLTVT.

This clone was seen only once. The V and J genes are TRBV5-1 and TRBJ2-7, with D possibly matching TRBD1 (6 bases). CDR3 size: 15 residues. The V end was cut by 4 bases, the J end by 1 base, with 15 bases between. Germline V lookup: CDR1 SGHRS, CDR2 YFSETQ. CDR3 protein: CASSAMAGTSYEQYF. In nucleotides, the CDR3 is TGCGCCAGCAGCGCCATGGCCGGGACATCCTACGAGCAGTACTTC.

This chain uses TRBV5-1 with TRBJ2-5, with a weak D call TRBD1 (5 bases). This CDR3 is 16 amino acids long. CDR1 SGHRS and CDR2 YFSETQ come from the germline V gene. Trimming removed 4 bases from V and 2 bases from J, with 18 bases in between. CDR3 region: CASSPRRDSLQETQYF. DNA of the CDR3: TGCGCCAGCAGCCCCCGACGAGACAGCTTACAAGAGACCCAGTACTTC. Looking up the rest from reference TRBV5-1 and TRBJ2-5 gives the full variable domain: KAGVTQTPRYLIKTRGQQVTLSCSPISGHRSVSWYQQTPGQGLQFLFEYFSETQRNKGNFPGRFSGRQFSNSRSEMNVSTLELGDSALYLCASSPRRDSLQETQYFGPGTRLLVL.

V is TRBV6-5 and J is TRBJ1-5, with TRBD1 identical over 9 bases. The J segment lost 4 bases and the V segment lost 5 bases, leaving 6 bases of the junction unmatched. CDR1 and CDR2 (germline): MNHEY, SVGAGI. The CDR3 has 15 residues. CDR3 sequence reads: CASSHGTGLNQPQHF. The CDR3 coding sequence is TGTGCCAGCAGTCATGGGACAGGGCTAAATCAGCCCCAGCATTTT.

V gene TRBV3-1 (or the pseudogene TRBV3-2) combines with J gene TRBJ1-1, with a tentative D call TRBD1 (5 bases). Germline-derived CDR1 and CDR2 are LGHDT and YNNKEL (reference sequence). This CDR3 spans 14 amino acids. V was pared by 4 bases and J by 0 bases, with 9 bases between. In nucleotides, the CDR3 is TGTGCCAGCAGCCTCGCAGGGATGAACACTGAAGCTTTCTTT. Residues: CASSLAGMNTEAFF.

V and J are TRBV27 and TRBJ2-7; D might be TRBD1 (6 bases). Trimming pared 4 bases from V and 3 bases from J, leaving 10 bases between. CDR1 is MNHEY, CDR2 SMNVEV, per germline (reference sequence). This CDR3 contains 13 residues. CDR3 coding DNA: TGTGCCAGCAGTTCCGCGGACAGCTACGAGCAGTACTTC. Amino acids: CASSSADSYEQYF.

The table lists this clone with a count of one. The V call is TRBV27, the J call TRBJ2-2; TRBD1 matches 8 bases. There are 15 residues in the CDR3. V shed 3 bases, J shed 6 bases, and the junction held 6 bases outside the gene matches. Germline V gene sequence: CDR1 MNHEY, CDR2 SMNVEV (reference sequence). As DNA, the CDR3 is TGTGCCAGCAGTTTCCTCGGACAGGGCGCCGGGGAGCTGTTTTTT. Protein sequence: CASSFLGQGAGELFF.

The rearrangement links TRBV6-6 to TRBJ1-2; no reliable D call. CDR1 MNHNY and CDR2 SVGAGI come from the germline V gene (reference sequence). This CDR3 has 16 amino acids. The germline V and J ends were trimmed by 6 bases and 4 bases, with 21 bases remaining between them. CDR3 in amino acids: CASRKSRENWGYGYTF. For the CDR3, the DNA is TGTGCCAGCAGGAAATCTCGGGAAAATTGGGGCTATGGCTACACCTTC.

The chain employs TRBV19 and TRBJ1-2; no clear D gene. Germline V gene lookup returns CDR1 LNHDA and CDR2 SQIVND (reference sequence). This CDR3 region has 13 residues. The V and J ends lost 1 base and 5 bases respectively, with 8 bases between them. CDR3 coding DNA: TGTGCCAGTAGTATAGTTCGGGGATATGGCTACACCTTC. As protein: CASSIVRGYGYTF.

This clone has only a few counts. The CDR3 DNA reads as TGTGCCAGTTCCAGGGGTATGGGCTATGGCTACACCTTC. It yields the protein CASSRGMGYGYTF. This chain uses TRBV27 with TRBJ1-2; possible D gene TRBD1, 6 bases. CDR3 length: 13 amino acids. Germline V CDR1 and CDR2: MNHEY, SMNVEV (reference sequence). Trimming took off 9 bases at V and 4 bases at J, with 15 bases between the two ends.

CDR3 amino acids: CASRETGGYSPLHF. DNA of the CDR3: TGTGCCAGCAGGGAGACAGGCGGATATTCACCCCTCCACTTT. The gene calls are TRBV6-5 and TRBJ1-6; a weak D match, TRBD1 (6 bases). V gave up 6 bases and J gave up 8 bases, with 14 bases separating them. The CDR3 sequence is 14 residues long. CDR1 and CDR2 (germline): MNHEY, SVGAGI.

The chain couples TRBV7-9 to TRBJ1-3; TRBD1 aligns across 8 bases. The CDR3 loop spans 16 amino acids. Germline lookup yields CDR1 SEHNR and CDR2 FQNEAQ (reference sequence). The V segment lost 3 bases and the J segment 3 bases; nucleotides outside the gene matches: 7. CDR3 in amino acids: CASSFLTGTGGNTIYF. The CDR3 DNA reads as TGTGCCAGCAGCTTTCTTACCGGGACAGGTGGAAACACCATATATTTT.

V gene TRBV2 combines with J gene TRBJ2-2; 8 nucleotides agree with TRBD2. CDR1 is SNHLY, CDR2 FYNNEI, per germline. The V gene end was trimmed by 11 bases and the J gene end by 1 base; junction bases not matched to a gene: 6. The CDR3 sequence is 14 residues long. CDR3 sequence reads: CAGTSGRNTGELFF. The CDR3 DNA follows: TGTGCCGGAACTAGCGGACGGAACACCGGGGAGCTGTTTTTT.

CDR3 DNA sequence: TGTGCCAGCAGTCTTCCTCTCAACTATGGCTACACCTTC. It specifies CASSLPLNYGYTF. The chain couples TRBV28 to TRBJ1-2; D unresolved. Deletions cut 5 bases from V and 2 bases from J, with 9 bases between. The CDR3 is 13 amino acids. CDR1 MDHEN and CDR2 SYDVKM come from the germline V gene.

V is TRBV4-1 and J is TRBJ2-1; perhaps TRBD1 as D (6 bases). The CDR3 contains 18 residues. Trimming cost V 3 bases and J 4 bases, with 22 bases left between them. The germline V gene has CDR1 MGHRA and CDR2 YSYEKL. The CDR3 is CASSQETFGTYMYNEQFF. For the CDR3, the DNA is TGCGCCAGCAGCCAGGAAACTTTCGGGACATACATGTACAATGAGCAGTTCTTC.

The gene calls are TRBV7-3 and TRBJ2-1; a weak D match, TRBD1 (5 bases). With 5 bases removed from V and 5 bases from J, the gap between germline ends came to 13 bases. Germline V lookup: CDR1 SGHTA, CDR2 FQGTGA. This CDR3 has 14 amino acids. The CDR3 loop is CASSPSTDNNEQFF. CDR3 in DNA: TGTGCCAGCAGCCCGTCGACAGATAACAATGAGCAGTTCTTC.

The rearrangement links TRBV3-1 (or the pseudogene TRBV3-2) to TRBJ2-1; the D gene is possibly TRBD2 (7 bases). The ends were cut back, 0 bases at V and 3 bases at J, with 12 bases in the middle. Germline-derived CDR1 and CDR2 are LGHDT and YNNKEL (reference sequence). This CDR3 contains 16 residues. DNA for the CDR3: TGTGCCAGCAGCCAAGATGGGGGAGGGGGCTACAATGAGCAGTTCTTC. Translation gives CASSQDGGGGYNEQFF.

CDR3 in DNA: TGTGCCAGCAGCTTTGACAGTGCTTCCTACAATGAGCAGTTCTTC. Translation gives CASSFDSASYNEQFF. V gene TRBV5-4 combines with J gene TRBJ2-1; perhaps TRBD1 as D (5 bases). The CDR3 loop spans 15 amino acids. V lost 2 bases and J 1 base, leaving 10 bases between the germline ends. Germline loops: CDR1 SGHNT, CDR2 YYREEE (reference sequence).

The V and J genes are TRBV11-3 and TRBJ2-7; D remains unclear. The CDR3 covers 16 residues. The V end lost 1 base, the J end lost 2 bases, and 15 bases lay between the germline ends. CDR1 and CDR2 (germline): SGHNT, YENEEA. CDR3 in amino acids: CASSLATAGFTYEQYF. Written as DNA, the CDR3 is TGTGCCAGCAGCTTAGCTACGGCAGGTTTTACCTACGAGCAGTACTTC.

The chain combines TRBV5-6 with TRBJ1-1, with 8 bases that match TRBD1. The CDR3 is made up of 15 amino acids. V trimming: 0 bases; J trimming: 3 bases; junction bases outside the gene matches: 4. Germline V gives CDR1 SGHDT, CDR2 YYEEEE. The CDR3 sequence is CASSLEGQGYTEAFF. CDR3 DNA: TGTGCCAGCAGCTTGGAAGGACAGGGTTACACTGAAGCTTTCTTT. Full variable domain (remainder filled in from reference TRBV5-6 and TRBJ1-1): DAGVTQSPTHLIKTRGQQVTLRCSPKSGHDTVSWYQQALGQGPQFIFQYYEEEERQRGNFPDRFSGHQFPNYSSELNVNALLLGDSALYLCASSLEGQGYTEAFFGQGTRLTVV.